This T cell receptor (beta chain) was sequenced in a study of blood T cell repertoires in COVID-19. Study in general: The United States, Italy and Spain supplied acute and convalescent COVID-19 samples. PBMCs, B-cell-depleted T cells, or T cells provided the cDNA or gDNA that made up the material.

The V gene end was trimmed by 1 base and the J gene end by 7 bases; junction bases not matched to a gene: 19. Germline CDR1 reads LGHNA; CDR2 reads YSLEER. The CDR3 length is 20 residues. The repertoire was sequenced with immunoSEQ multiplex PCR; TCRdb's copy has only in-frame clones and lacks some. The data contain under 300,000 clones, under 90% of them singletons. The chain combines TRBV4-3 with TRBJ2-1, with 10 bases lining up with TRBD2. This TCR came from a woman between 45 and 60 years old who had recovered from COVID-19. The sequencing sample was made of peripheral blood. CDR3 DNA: TGCGCCAGCAGCCAAGTGGTTTCTAGCGGGAGTGGGGGTTGGAGGAATGAGCAGTTCTTC. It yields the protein CASSQVVSSGSGGWRNEQFF.